This passage covers 21 T cell receptor beta chains from one sample sequenced in a study of blood T cell repertoires in COVID-19 (TCRdb year 2020). The receptor library was made with the immunoSEQ multiplex PCR assay. The table comes from immuneACCESS by way of TCRdb, which keeps in-frame sequences with V and J called. Part of the clones is missing from these tables; in studies checked, under half for an unresolved V gene and the rest for unknown reasons. For this sample there are about 160,000 clones; roughly 84% appear just once. The biggest ten clones account for about 10% of the sample. Sequences were obtained from peripheral blood. These receptors originate from a woman aged 80 or over with active or convalescent COVID-19.

V usage is TRBV7-3 and J usage is TRBJ2-1; 8 nucleotides match TRBD2. Trimming at V came to 5 bases and at J to 8 bases, leaving 17 bases not matched to a gene. The CDR3 runs to 17 residues. Germline CDR1 is SGHTA and CDR2 is FQGTGA. CDR3 in DNA: TGTGCCAGCAGCCTCAAGCCTTCCGGCGGGAGGATCGATGAGCAGTTCTTC. Its protein is CASSLKPSGGRIDEQFF. Looking up the rest from reference TRBV7-3 and TRBJ2-1 gives the full variable domain: GAGVSQTPSNKVTEKGKYVELRCDPISGHTALYWYRQSLGQGPEFLIYFQGTGAADDSGLPNDRFFAVRPEGSVSTLKIQRTERGDSAVYLCASSLKPSGGRIDEQFFGPGTRLTVL.

The chain employs TRBV15 and TRBJ2-7; a possible D gene is TRBD2 (6 bases). The V gene lost 1 base and the J gene lost 6 bases, with 16 bases spanning the gap. CDR1 LNHNV and CDR2 YYDKDF come from the germline V gene (reference sequence). This CDR3 comprises 15 residues. The CDR3 loop is CATSRGLGTSGEQYF. The CDR3 coding sequence is TGTGCCACCAGCAGAGGCCTCGGGACTTCTGGCGAGCAGTACTTC.

The CDR3 is CASSKDRPNNEQFF. CDR3 DNA sequence: TGTGCCAGCAGCAAGGACAGGCCGAACAATGAGCAGTTCTTC. The chain couples TRBV21-1 to TRBJ2-1; the D call in the table, TRBD1, was not verified against the DNA. TRBV21-1 is a recognized pseudogene. The CDR3 sequence is 14 residues long.

A few counts support this clone. The chain has TRBV7-3 and TRBJ2-1, with D maybe TRBD1 (6 bases). The CDR3 covers 15 residues. V lost 4 bases, J lost 6 bases, and 16 bases lay in between. The germline V gene encodes CDR1 SGHTA and CDR2 FQGTGA. CDR3 region: CASSSRTARANEQFF. CDR3 in DNA: TGTGCCAGCAGCTCGAGGACAGCCCGTGCCAATGAGCAGTTCTTC.

This chain connects TRBV4-1 to TRBJ2-1; 7 nucleotides match TRBD2. The CDR3 spans 14 residues. The V gene end was trimmed by 0 bases and the J gene end by 12 bases; junction bases not matched to a gene: 8. Germline assignment: CDR1 MGHRA and CDR2 YSYEKL. The CDR3 here is CASSQDLRGGGQFF. DNA for the CDR3: TGCGCCAGCAGCCAAGACCTCCGGGGCGGGGGGCAGTTCTTC.

This chain joins TRBV11-3 and TRBJ1-1, with D possibly TRBD1 on 5 matching bases. Germline V CDR1 and CDR2: SGHNT, YENEEA. CDR3 length equals 14 residues. V lost 5 bases and J lost 3, with 13 bases in between. DNA for the CDR3: TGTGCCAGCAGCCCCGCAGGGATAGACACTGAAGCTTTCTTT. Translated: CASSPAGIDTEAFF.

The V and J genes are TRBV7-9 and TRBJ1-2; 8 nucleotides line up with TRBD1. There are 14 residues in the CDR3. J gave up 13 bases and V 5 bases, and 15 bases lay outside the gene matches. From germline, CDR1 is SEHNR and CDR2 FQNEAQ (reference sequence). CDR3 nucleotide sequence: TGTGCCAGCAGCCCGATGGGTATCGGGACAGGTCCCACCTTC. Protein product: CASSPMGIGTGPTF.

This chain links TRBV10-1 with TRBJ2-3, with TRBD1 matching over 7 bases. Germline CDR1 is WNHNN and CDR2 is SYGVQD (reference sequence). This CDR3 has 16 amino acids. The V segment lost 6 bases and the J segment 2 bases; nucleotides outside the gene matches: 11. CDR3 DNA: TGCGCCAGCAGCCTGATTCCAGGGGGAGACACAGATACGCAGTATTTT. This sequence encodes CASSLIPGGDTDTQYF.

The V gene is TRBV6-6, the J gene TRBJ1-2, with 8 bases aligning to TRBD1. The germline V gene has CDR1 MNHNY and CDR2 SVGAGI (reference sequence). There are 13 residues in the CDR3. V gave up 6 bases and J gave up 4 bases; unmatched junction bases: 4. The CDR3 nucleotides are TGTGCCAGCAGCCCTGACAGGGGCTATGGCTACACCTTC. Protein sequence: CASSPDRGYGYTF.

In its sample, this clone was seen a few times. CDR3 sequence reads: CASTFSPGELFF. CDR3 nucleotides: TGTGCCAGCACCTTTAGCCCGGGGGAGCTGTTTTTT. V usage is TRBV2 and J usage is TRBJ2-2; D gene uncertain. The CDR3 spans 12 residues. Deletions cut 7 bases from V and 8 bases from J, with 11 bases between. Germline CDR1 reads SNHLY; CDR2 reads FYNNEI.

The CDR3 DNA reads as TGTGCCAGCAGTTCGGGACAGGCGAACACTGAAGCTTTCTTT. It yields the protein CASSSGQANTEAFF. The chain is built from TRBV7-3 and TRBJ1-1, with 8 bases aligning to TRBD1. The CDR3 is made up of 14 amino acids. Germline CDR1 reads SGHTA; CDR2 reads FQGTGA. V was pared by 6 bases and J by 1 base, with 4 bases of the junction left unmatched.

The table lists this clone with a few counts. The genes are TRBV29-1 and TRBJ1-2; D gene uncertain. Trimming stripped 2 bases from V and 4 bases from J, with 20 bases between. From germline, CDR1 is SQVTM and CDR2 ANQGSEA. The CDR3 totals 16 residues. CDR3 residues: CSVEMFRLYDSYGYTF. The CDR3 coding sequence is TGCAGCGTTGAAATGTTCAGACTCTATGATAGCTATGGCTACACCTTC.

CDR3 DNA: TGTGCCAGCAGTTACCAGAAGGGACAGGGTGGACGTGGCTACACCTTC. This encodes CASSYQKGQGGRGYTF. This rearrangement joins TRBV6-5 to TRBJ1-2; 9 nucleotides agree with TRBD1. V was clipped by 2 bases and J by 7 bases; unmatched bases: 11. CDR1 and CDR2 (germline): MNHEY, SVGAGI. The CDR3 totals 16 residues.

This clone has more than one count but fewer than ten. This sequence joins TRBV5-1 and TRBJ1-1, with 8 bases fitting TRBD1. The CDR3 covers 14 residues. Unmatched junction bases numbered 3, after V lost 4 bases and J lost 1 base. Germline CDR1 is SGHRS and CDR2 is YFSETQ. CDR3 protein: CASSRGTGNTEAFF. The CDR3 DNA reads as TGCGCCAGCAGCCGCGGGACAGGGAACACTGAAGCTTTCTTT. Based on the CDR3 plus reference TRBV5-1 and TRBJ1-1, the full variable domain is KAGVTQTPRYLIKTRGQQVTLSCSPISGHRSVSWYQQTPGQGLQFLFEYFSETQRNKGNFPGRFSGRQFSNSRSEMNVSTLELGDSALYLCASSRGTGNTEAFFGQGTRLTVV.

The V call is TRBV19, the J call TRBJ1-3, with TRBD1 matching over 8 bases. CDR3 length: 17 amino acids. J gave up 0 bases and V 9 bases, and 13 bases lay outside the gene matches. Germline CDR1 is LNHDA and CDR2 is SQIVND (reference sequence). CDR3 DNA: TGTGCCAGCACTCCTCCGGGACAGGTTTTCTCTGGAAACACCATATATTTT. Its protein is CASTPPGQVFSGNTIYF. The entire variable domain, with the rest obtained from reference TRBV19 and TRBJ1-3, is as follows: DGGITQSPKYLFRKEGQNVTLSCEQNLNHDAMYWYRQDPGQGLRLIYYSQIVNDFQKGDIAEGYSVSREKKESFPLTVTSAQKNPTAFYLCASTPPGQVFSGNTIYFGEGSWLTVV.

V gene TRBV7-9 combines with J gene TRBJ2-7; perhaps TRBD1 as D (6 bases). V was shortened by 2 bases and J by 2 bases, with 10 bases between the two germline ends. The CDR3 has 14 residues. Germline V lookup: CDR1 SEHNR, CDR2 FQNEAQ (reference sequence). CDR3 coding DNA: TGTGCCAGCAGCTTATTGACAGGAACCTACGAGCAGTACTTC. The encoded protein is CASSLLTGTYEQYF.

The chain carries TRBV18 and TRBJ2-1, with 15 bases fitting TRBD2. CDR1 KGHSH and CDR2 LQKENI come from the germline V gene. The V segment lost 5 bases and the J segment 6 bases; nucleotides outside the gene matches: 5. This CDR3 contains 16 residues. CDR3 bases: TGTGCCAGCTCAACGGGACTAGCGGGAGGACGCAATGAGCAGTTCTTC. It encodes CASSTGLAGGRNEQFF.

This chain uses TRBV3-1 (or the pseudogene TRBV3-2) with TRBJ1-1; D unresolved. Trimming took off 4 bases at V and 1 base at J, with 7 bases between the two ends. The CDR3 is made up of 13 amino acids. CDR1 LGHDT and CDR2 YNNKEL come from the germline V gene (reference sequence). CDR3 amino acids: CASSRTANTEAFF. The DNA for the CDR3 is TGTGCCAGCAGCCGAACAGCGAACACTGAAGCTTTCTTT.

This rearrangement joins TRBV5-4 to TRBJ2-7, with TRBD1 as a possible D gene (6 bases). The CDR3 loop spans 16 amino acids. The germline CDR1 and CDR2 sequences are SGHNT and YYREEE (reference sequence). V lost 0 bases, J lost 3 bases, and 16 bases lay in between. The CDR3 region has the DNA TGTGCCAGCAGCTTGGGGGGGCAGGCTACTTTCTACGAGCAGTACTTC. This translates into CASSLGGQATFYEQYF.

The chain combines TRBV5-4 with TRBJ2-1; D is unresolved. CDR3 length: 13 amino acids. The V end was cut by 4 bases, the J end by 1 base, with 6 bases between. CDR1 is SGHNT, CDR2 YYREEE, per germline (reference sequence). CDR3 loop: CASSPTSYNEQFF. CDR3 DNA: TGTGCCAGCAGCCCCACATCCTACAATGAGCAGTTCTTC.

The chain uses TRBV3-1 (or the pseudogene TRBV3-2) and TRBJ2-3; TRBD2 matches at 9 bases. From germline, CDR1 is LGHDT and CDR2 YNNKEL (reference sequence). CDR3 length equals 17 residues. V lost 6 bases to trimming and J lost 0 bases; unmatched junction nucleotides: 10. DNA for the CDR3: TGTGCCAGCAGGGGTCTAGCGGGGTTTTCTAGCACAGATACGCAGTATTTT. Amino acids: CASRGLAGFSSTDTQYF.